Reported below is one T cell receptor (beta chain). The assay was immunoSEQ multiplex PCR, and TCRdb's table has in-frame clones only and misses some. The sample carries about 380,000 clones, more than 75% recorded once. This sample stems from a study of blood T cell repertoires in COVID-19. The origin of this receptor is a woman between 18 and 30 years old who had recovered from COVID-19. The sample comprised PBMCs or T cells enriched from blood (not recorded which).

The chain's CDR3 is CASTTGQGGYTF. The CDR3 DNA reads as TGTGCCAGCACTACCGGACAGGGCGGCTACACCTTC. The chain is built from TRBV6-5 and TRBJ1-2; 8 bases match TRBD1. The CDR3 sequence is 12 residues long. V shed 7 bases and J 8 bases; nucleotides not matched to a gene: 6. CDR1 is MNHEY, CDR2 SVGAGI, per germline.